The TCR beta chain described here comes from a study of blood T cell repertoires in COVID-19. Sequencing was performed with immunoSEQ multiplex PCR; in TCRdb, only in-frame clones are kept and a portion is missing. Found here are roughly 200,000 clones, 85% of them singletons; the top ten hold around 19%. Germline V CDR1 and CDR2: LNHDA, SQIVND (reference sequence). The CDR3 runs to 16 residues. V was pared by 2 bases and J by 7 bases, with 8 bases of the junction left unmatched. This receptor was obtained from a man between 40 and 49 years old who had recovered from COVID-19. Sequenced input: PBMCs or T cells enriched from blood (not recorded which). The chain uses TRBV19 and TRBJ1-4; 9 bases match TRBD1. The CDR3: CASSIIAGQGGEKLFF. CDR3 nucleotides: TGTGCCAGTAGTATAATTGCGGGACAGGGTGGTGAAAAACTGTTTTTT. Full variable domain (outside the CDR3, taken from reference TRBV19 and TRBJ1-4): DGGITQSPKYLFRKEGQNVTLSCEQNLNHDAMYWYRQDPGQGLRLIYYSQIVNDFQKGDIAEGYSVSREKKESFPLTVTSAQKNPTAFYLCASSIIAGQGGEKLFFGSGTQLSVL.